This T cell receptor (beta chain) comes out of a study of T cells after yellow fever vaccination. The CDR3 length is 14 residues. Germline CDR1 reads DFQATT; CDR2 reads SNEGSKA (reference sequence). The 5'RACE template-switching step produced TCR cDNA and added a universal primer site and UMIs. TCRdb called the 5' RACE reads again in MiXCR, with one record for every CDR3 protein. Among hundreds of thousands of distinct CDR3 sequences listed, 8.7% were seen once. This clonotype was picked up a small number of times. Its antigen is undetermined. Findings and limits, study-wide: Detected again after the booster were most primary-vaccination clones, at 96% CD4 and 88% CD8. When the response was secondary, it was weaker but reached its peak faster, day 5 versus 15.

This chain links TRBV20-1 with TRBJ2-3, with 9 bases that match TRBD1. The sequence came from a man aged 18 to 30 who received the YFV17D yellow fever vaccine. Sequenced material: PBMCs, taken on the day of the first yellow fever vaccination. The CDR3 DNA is TGCAGCGGATCCGCCGGACAGGGGACAGATACGCAGTATTTT. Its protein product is CSGSAGQGTDTQYF.